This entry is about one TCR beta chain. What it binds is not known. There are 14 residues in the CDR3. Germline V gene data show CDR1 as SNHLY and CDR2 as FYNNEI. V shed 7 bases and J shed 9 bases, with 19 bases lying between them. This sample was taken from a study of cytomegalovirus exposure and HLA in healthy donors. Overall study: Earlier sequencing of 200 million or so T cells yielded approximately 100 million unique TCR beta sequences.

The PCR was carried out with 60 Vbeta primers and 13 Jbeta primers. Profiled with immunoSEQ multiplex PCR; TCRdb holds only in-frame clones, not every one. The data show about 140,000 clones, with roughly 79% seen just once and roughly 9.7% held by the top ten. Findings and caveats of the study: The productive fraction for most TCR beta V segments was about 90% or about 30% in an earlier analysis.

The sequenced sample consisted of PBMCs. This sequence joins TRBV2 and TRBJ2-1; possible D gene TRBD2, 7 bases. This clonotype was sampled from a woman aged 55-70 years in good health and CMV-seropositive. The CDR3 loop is CASKPPSGTIEQFF. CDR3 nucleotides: TGTGCCAGCAAGCCCCCCAGCGGGACAATTGAGCAGTTCTTC.